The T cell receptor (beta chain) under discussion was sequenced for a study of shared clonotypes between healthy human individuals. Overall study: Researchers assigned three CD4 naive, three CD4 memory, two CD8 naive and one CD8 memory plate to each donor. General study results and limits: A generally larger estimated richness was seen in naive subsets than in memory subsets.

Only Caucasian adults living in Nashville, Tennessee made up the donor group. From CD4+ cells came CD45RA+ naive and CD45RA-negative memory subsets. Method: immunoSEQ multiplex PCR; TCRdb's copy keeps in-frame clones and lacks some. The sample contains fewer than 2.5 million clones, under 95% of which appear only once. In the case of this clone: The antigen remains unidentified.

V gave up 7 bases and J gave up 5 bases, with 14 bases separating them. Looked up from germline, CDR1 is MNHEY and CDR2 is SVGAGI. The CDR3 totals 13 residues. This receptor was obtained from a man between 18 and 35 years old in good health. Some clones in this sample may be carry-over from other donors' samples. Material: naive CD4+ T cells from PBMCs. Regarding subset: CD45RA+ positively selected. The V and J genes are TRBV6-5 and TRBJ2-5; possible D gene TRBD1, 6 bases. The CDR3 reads CASKQGLVETQYF. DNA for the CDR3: TGTGCCAGCAAGCAGGGGCTTGTGGAGACCCAGTACTTC.